This entry lists 9 T cell receptor beta chains sequenced from one sample in a study of control samples from healthy donors and cancer patients. Repertoires were generated with immunoSEQ multiplex PCR, while TCRdb's copy carries only in-frame clones and drops some. In the table there are over 100,000 clones, approximately 90% of which are singletons. The sample consisted of blood. Receptor source: a man aged 40-49 years in good health.

V gene TRBV7-9 combines with J gene TRBJ2-3; D is ambiguous. V lost 5 bases, J lost 0 bases, and 9 bases lay in between. Germline-derived CDR1 and CDR2 are SEHNR and FQNEAQ (reference sequence). This CDR3 region has 14 residues. The CDR3, as DNA: TGTGCCAGCAGCACGAGACGTAGCACAGATACGCAGTATTTT. This translates into CASSTRRSTDTQYF.

The chain is built from TRBV5-1 and TRBJ2-7; 9 bases fit TRBD1. CDR3 length: 14 amino acids. Germline CDR1 and CDR2: SGHRS and YFSETQ. V dropped 3 bases and J dropped 7; count of bases not matched to a gene: 8. The CDR3 nucleotides are TGCGCCAGCAGCTGGGGACAGGGAGATGGTGAGCAGTACTTC. Translating gives CASSWGQGDGEQYF. The variable domain in full, completed from reference TRBV5-1 and TRBJ2-7, reads KAGVTQTPRYLIKTRGQQVTLSCSPISGHRSVSWYQQTPGQGLQFLFEYFSETQRNKGNFPGRFSGRQFSNSRSEMNVSTLELGDSALYLCASSWGQGDGEQYFGPGTRLTVT.

V gene TRBV5-1 combines with J gene TRBJ2-7, with TRBD1 identical over 12 bases. This CDR3 spans 14 amino acids. V shed 4 bases and J 6 bases; nucleotides not matched to a gene: 5. Germline CDR1 reads SGHRS; CDR2 reads YFSETQ. The CDR3 here is CASSLGTGGSEQYF. DNA for the CDR3: TGCGCCAGCAGCCTAGGGACAGGGGGCAGCGAGCAGTACTTC.

The chain carries TRBV4-1 and TRBJ2-5; a possible D gene is TRBD2 (6 bases). V lost 0 bases, J lost 2 bases, and 16 bases lay in between. The germline CDR1 and CDR2 sequences are MGHRA and YSYEKL. The CDR3 contains 17 residues. The CDR3 DNA reads as TGCGCCAGCAGCCAAGATCCTCAGGGACTTATTCAAGAGACCCAGTACTTC. It encodes CASSQDPQGLIQETQYF.

This sequence joins TRBV5-1 and TRBJ1-1; the D gene is possibly TRBD1 (5 bases). Between the trimmed V and J ends, which lost 3 bases and 6 bases, there was a span of 12 bases. This CDR3 is 13 amino acids long. From germline, CDR1 is SGHRS and CDR2 YFSETQ. The CDR3 is CASSSGQMPEAFF. In DNA, the CDR3 is TGCGCCAGCAGCTCGGGGCAGATGCCTGAAGCTTTCTTT.

The chain combines TRBV3-1 (or the pseudogene TRBV3-2) with TRBJ1-6; D is unresolved. The CDR3 has 19 residues. Germline CDR1 is LGHDT and CDR2 is YNNKEL (reference sequence). The V gene lost 0 bases and the J gene lost 0 bases, with 15 bases spanning the gap. The CDR3 nucleotides are TGTGCCAGCAGCCAAGATCCCTGGGTGGACCCCTCCTATAATTCACCCCTCCACTTT. It translates to CASSQDPWVDPSYNSPLHF.

DNA of the CDR3: TGTGCCAGCACCACGGGAGGGGGGTACGAGCAGTACTTC. Translating gives CASTTGGGYEQYF. The J gene is TRBJ2-7, the V gene TRBV5-6; TRBD2 agrees at 8 bases. CDR1 is SGHDT and CDR2 is YYEEEE in the germline V gene. V shed 6 bases, J shed 4 bases, and the junction held 6 bases outside the gene matches. The CDR3 extends over 13 amino acids.

This sequence joins TRBV3-1 (or the pseudogene TRBV3-2) and TRBJ2-1; tentatively, D is TRBD2 (5 bases). Per the germline V gene, CDR1 is LGHDT and CDR2 is YNNKEL (reference sequence). V was cut by 3 bases and J by 4 bases, with 19 bases left in between. There are 17 residues in the CDR3. The CDR3, as DNA: TGTGCCAGCAGCCACAAAGCGGTTGCGGCCATTTACAATGAGCAGTTCTTC. As protein: CASSHKAVAAIYNEQFF.

The DNA of the CDR3 is TGTGCCAGCAGTTTTTCCCCCAATGTAGAGGACTCTAATCAGCCCCAGCATTTT. The encoded protein is CASSFSPNVEDSNQPQHF. The chain joins TRBV28 to TRBJ1-5; no reliable D call. V was shortened by 3 bases and J by 4 bases, with 22 bases between the two germline ends. CDR1 is MDHEN, CDR2 SYDVKM, per germline. The length of the CDR3 is 18 residues.